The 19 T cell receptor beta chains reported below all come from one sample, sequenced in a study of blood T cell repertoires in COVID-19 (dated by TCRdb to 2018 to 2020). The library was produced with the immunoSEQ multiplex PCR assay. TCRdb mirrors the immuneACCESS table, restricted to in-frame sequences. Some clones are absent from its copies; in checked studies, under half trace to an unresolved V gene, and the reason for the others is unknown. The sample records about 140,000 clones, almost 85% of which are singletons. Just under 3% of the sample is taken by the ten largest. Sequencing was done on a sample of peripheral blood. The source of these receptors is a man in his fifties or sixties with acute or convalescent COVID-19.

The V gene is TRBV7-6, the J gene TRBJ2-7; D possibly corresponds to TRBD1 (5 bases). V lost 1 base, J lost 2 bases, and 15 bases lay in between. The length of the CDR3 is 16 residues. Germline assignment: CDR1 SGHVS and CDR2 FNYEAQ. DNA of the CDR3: TGTGCCAGCAGCTTAGACTTGTCAGGGATAACCTACGAGCAGTACTTC. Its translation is CASSLDLSGITYEQYF.

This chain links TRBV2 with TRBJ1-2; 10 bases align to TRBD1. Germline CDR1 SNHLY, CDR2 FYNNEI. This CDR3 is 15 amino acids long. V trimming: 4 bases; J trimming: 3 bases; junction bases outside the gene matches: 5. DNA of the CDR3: TGTGCCAGCAGTGGGGACAGGGGCGATCACTATGGCTACACCTTC. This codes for CASSGDRGDHYGYTF.

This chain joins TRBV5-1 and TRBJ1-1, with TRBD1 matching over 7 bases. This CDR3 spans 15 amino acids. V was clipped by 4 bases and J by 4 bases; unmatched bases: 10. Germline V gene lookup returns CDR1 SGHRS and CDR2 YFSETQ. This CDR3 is CASSRQGSPSTEAFF. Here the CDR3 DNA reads TGCGCCAGCAGCAGACAGGGAAGCCCAAGCACTGAAGCTTTCTTT.

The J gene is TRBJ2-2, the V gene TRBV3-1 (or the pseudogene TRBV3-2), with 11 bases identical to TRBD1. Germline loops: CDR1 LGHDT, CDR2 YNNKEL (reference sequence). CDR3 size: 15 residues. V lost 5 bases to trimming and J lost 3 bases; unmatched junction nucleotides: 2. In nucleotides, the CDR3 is TGTGCCAGCAGCTCGGGACAGGGGGACACCGGGGAGCTGTTTTTT. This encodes CASSSGQGDTGELFF.

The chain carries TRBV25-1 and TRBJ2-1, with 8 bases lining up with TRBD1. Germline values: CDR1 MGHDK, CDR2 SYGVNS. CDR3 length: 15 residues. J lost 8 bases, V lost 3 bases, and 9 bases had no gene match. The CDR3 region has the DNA TGTGCCAGCAGTGAGGCACGGACAGGGTGGGATGAGCAGTTCTTC. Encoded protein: CASSEARTGWDEQFF.

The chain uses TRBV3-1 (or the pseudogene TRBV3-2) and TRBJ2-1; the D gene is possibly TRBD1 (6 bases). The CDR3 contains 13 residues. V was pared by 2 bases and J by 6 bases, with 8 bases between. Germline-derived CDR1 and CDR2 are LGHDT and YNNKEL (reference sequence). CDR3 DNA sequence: TGTGCCAGCAGCCAAAACAGGGTCAATGAGCAGTTCTTC. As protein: CASSQNRVNEQFF.

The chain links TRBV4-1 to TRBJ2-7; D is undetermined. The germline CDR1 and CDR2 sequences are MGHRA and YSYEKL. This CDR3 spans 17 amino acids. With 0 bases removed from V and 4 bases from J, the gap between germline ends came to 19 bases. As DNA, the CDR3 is TGCGCCAGCAGCCAAGATAGTAGTGCCCCGATCCCGTACGAGCAGTACTTC. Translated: CASSQDSSAPIPYEQYF.

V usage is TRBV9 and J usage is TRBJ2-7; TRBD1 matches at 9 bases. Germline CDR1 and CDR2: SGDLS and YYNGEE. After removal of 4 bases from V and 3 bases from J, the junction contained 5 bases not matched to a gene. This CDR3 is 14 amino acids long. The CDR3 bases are TGTGCCAGCAGCTCCCCGGGACAGGGCTACGAGCAGTACTTC. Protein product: CASSSPGQGYEQYF.

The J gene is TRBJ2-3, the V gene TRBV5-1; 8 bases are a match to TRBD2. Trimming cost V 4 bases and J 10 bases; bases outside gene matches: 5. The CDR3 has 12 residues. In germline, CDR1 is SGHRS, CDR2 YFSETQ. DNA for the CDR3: TGCGCCAGCAGCGAATCTAGCGGGCCGCAGTATTTT. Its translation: CASSESSGPQYF.

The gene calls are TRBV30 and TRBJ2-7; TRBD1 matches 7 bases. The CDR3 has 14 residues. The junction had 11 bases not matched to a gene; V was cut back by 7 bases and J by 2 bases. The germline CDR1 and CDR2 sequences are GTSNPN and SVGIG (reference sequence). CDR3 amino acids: CAFQRQGSPYEQYF. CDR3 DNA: TGTGCCTTTCAAAGACAGGGCTCGCCCTACGAGCAGTACTTC.

CDR3 region: CASSSNGAWTEAFF. The CDR3 coding sequence is TGCGCCAGCAGCTCCAATGGGGCATGGACTGAAGCTTTCTTT. The J gene is TRBJ1-1, the V gene TRBV5-1; D is possibly TRBD1 (5 bases). Trimming pared 3 bases from V and 5 bases from J, leaving 14 bases between. Per germline, CDR1 SGHRS and CDR2 YFSETQ. The CDR3 is 14 residues long.

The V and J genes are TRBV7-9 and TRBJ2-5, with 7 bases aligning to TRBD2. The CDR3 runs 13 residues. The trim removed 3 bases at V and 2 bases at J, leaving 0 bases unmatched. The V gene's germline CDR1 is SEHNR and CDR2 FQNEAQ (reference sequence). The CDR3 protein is CASSFGGQETQYF. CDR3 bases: TGTGCCAGCAGCTTCGGGGGGCAAGAGACCCAGTACTTC.

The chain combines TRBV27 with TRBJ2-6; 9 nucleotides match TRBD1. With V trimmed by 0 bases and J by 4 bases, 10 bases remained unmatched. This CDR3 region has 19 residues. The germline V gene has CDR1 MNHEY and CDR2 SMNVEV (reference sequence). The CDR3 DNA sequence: TGTGCCAGCAGTTTATCTGGACAGGGGCCCTCTCTGGGGGCCAACGTCCTGACTTTC. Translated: CASSLSGQGPSLGANVLTF.

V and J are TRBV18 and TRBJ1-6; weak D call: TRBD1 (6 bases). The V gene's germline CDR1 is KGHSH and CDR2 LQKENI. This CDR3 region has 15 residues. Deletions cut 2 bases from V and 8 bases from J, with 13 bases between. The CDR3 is CASSPWGRGDSPLHF. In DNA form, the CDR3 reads TGTGCCAGCTCACCATGGGGGCGTGGGGATTCACCCCTCCACTTT.

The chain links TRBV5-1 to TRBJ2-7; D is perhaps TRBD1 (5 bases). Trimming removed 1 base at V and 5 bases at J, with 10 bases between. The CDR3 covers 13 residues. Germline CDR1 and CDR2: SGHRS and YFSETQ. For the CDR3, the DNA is TGCGCCAGCAGCTTGCTGGGGCCCGACGAGCAGTACTTC. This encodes CASSLLGPDEQYF.

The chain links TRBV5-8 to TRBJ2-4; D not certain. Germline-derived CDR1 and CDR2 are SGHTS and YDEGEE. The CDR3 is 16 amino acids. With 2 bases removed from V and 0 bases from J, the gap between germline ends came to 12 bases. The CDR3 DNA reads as TGTGCCAGCAGCTTCGAACAGATACTAGCCAAAAACATTCAGTACTTC. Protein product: CASSFEQILAKNIQYF.

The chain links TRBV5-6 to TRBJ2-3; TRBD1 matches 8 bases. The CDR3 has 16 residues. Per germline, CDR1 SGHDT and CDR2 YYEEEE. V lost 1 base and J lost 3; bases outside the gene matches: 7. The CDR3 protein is CASSLSGQGDTDTQYF. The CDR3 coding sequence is TGTGCCAGCAGCTTGTCCGGACAGGGAGATACAGATACGCAGTATTTT.

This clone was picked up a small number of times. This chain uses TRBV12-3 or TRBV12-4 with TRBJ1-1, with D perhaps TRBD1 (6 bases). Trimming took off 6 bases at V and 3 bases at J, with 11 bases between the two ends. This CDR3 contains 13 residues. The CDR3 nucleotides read TGTGCCAGCAGCCCTCACAGGGACACTGAAGCTTTCTTT. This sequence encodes CASSPHRDTEAFF.

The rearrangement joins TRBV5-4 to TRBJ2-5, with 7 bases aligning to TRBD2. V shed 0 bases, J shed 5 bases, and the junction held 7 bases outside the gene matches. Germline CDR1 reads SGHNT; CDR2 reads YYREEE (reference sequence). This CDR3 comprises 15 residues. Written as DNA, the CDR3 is TGTGCCAGCAGCTTGGGGGGAGGGGTCATGGAGACCCAGTACTTC. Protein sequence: CASSLGGGVMETQYF.